This T cell receptor (beta chain) was obtained from a study of T-cell memory formation after mild COVID-19. Study-level background: Clusters were largely donor specific. Study-level findings and limits: A balance of CD4 and CD8 characterized clones contracting day 15 to 85, whereas later expanders leaned CD4+. Mostly located in CM and EM were contracting CD4+ clones, with contracting CD8+ clones located in EMRA. Certain responding clones were present in pre-infection memory, suggesting participation of cross-reactive memory.

J was trimmed by 4 bases and V by 7 bases; bases with no gene match: 11. This CDR3 has 16 amino acids. Germline V gene lookup returns CDR1 DFQATT and CDR2 SNEGSKA (reference sequence). This clonotype has at least ten counts. What it binds is not known. Via MiXCR, TCRdb re-called the 5' RACE reads, giving one row per CDR3 protein. Seen here are 200,000 to 250,000 distinct CDR3 sequences, roughly 10% observed once, and the top ten hold 3.5%. The sequence was obtained from a man between 18 and 35 years old who had mild COVID-19 (a few samples of this study predate the infection). Cell type and time point are not known. The sequenced sample was PBMCs or a T cell subset sorted from them (not recorded which). The chain has TRBV20-1 and TRBJ2-3; 13 bases are shared with TRBD2. CDR3 DNA sequence: TGCAGTGGTCGGGAAACTAGCGGGGGGGCCGCAGATACGCAGTATTTT. It encodes CSGRETSGGAADTQYF.